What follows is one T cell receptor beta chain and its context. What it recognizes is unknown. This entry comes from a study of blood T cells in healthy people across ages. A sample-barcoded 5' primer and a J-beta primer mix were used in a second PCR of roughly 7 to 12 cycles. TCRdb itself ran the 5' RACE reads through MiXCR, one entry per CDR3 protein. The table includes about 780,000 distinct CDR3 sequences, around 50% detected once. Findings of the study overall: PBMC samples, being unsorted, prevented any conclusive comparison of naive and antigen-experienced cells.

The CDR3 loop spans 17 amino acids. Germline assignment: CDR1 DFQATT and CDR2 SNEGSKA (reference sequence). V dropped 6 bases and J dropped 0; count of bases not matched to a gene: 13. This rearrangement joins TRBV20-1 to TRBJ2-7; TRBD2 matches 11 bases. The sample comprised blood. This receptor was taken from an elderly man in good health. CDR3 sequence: CSAESGTSGPSSYEQYF. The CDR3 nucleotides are TGCAGTGCCGAATCCGGGACTAGCGGCCCGAGCTCCTACGAGCAGTACTTC.